The table lists the clone carrying this T cell receptor beta chain with many counts. The source of the sample is a study of CD8+CD57+ T cells in acquired aplastic anemia. The CDR3 is 12 amino acids. Germline V gene sequence: CDR1 SNHLY, CDR2 FYNNEI. V lost 10 bases, J lost 2 bases, and 12 bases lay in between. Using genomic DNA as the template, TCR beta VDJ and CDR3 profiling was carried out. From the reads, TCRdb called clonotypes with MiXCR, one entry per CDR3 protein. The data show approximately 200,000 distinct CDR3 sequences, over 60% seen once. This sequence was found in a human donor with severe aplastic anemia or a healthy control (not recorded which). Sequencing was done on a sample of sorted CD4+, CD8+, or CD8+CD57+ T cells (not recorded which) from PBMCs. The chain carries TRBV2 and TRBJ2-7, with D possibly being TRBD1 (5 bases). DNA of the CDR3: TGTGCCATCTTACAGGACCCCTACGAGCAGTACTTC. Amino acid sequence: CAILQDPYEQYF.